These 21 T cell receptor beta chains came from one sample sequenced in a study of T cell repertoires in cytomegalovirus infection. MiXCR was run by TCRdb on the reads, yielding one entry per CDR3 protein. This sample carries 680,000 or so distinct CDR3 sequences, roughly 33% of them seen once, and the ten largest clones take 15% to 20%. The antigens for these receptors are not known. The sequencing here drew on cultured PBMCs, taken from culture after CMV antigen stimulation. All receptors come from a human donor in good health (CMV status not recorded). Some clones in this sample may be carry-over from other donors' samples.

This clonotype was found a few times. The V and J genes are TRBV29-1 and TRBJ2-3, with a possible D match to TRBD2 (5 bases). The CDR3 loop spans 15 amino acids. The germline V gene encodes CDR1 SQVTM and CDR2 ANQGSEA. The V end lost 0 bases, the J end lost 6 bases, and 16 bases lay between the germline ends. Here the CDR3 DNA reads TGCAGCGTTGAAGAAGGTGGGAGAAGGTCGGATACGCAGTATTTT. Translating gives CSVEEGGRRSDTQYF.

CDR3 DNA: TGCGCCAGCACGCGTTCCCGAGGGCAGGGGGCAACGGGCGGGGAGCTGTTTTTT. It encodes CASTRSRGQGATGGELFF. The rearrangement uses TRBV10-1 and TRBJ2-2; 8 nucleotides align to TRBD1. V lost 7 bases, J lost 7 bases, and 20 bases stayed unmatched. CDR1 and CDR2 from the germline V gene are WNHNN and SYGVQD (reference sequence). This CDR3 contains 18 residues.

This chain connects TRBV18 to TRBJ2-7; D possibly corresponds to TRBD2 (5 bases). The CDR3 covers 12 residues. Per the germline V gene, CDR1 is KGHSH and CDR2 is LQKENI. Trimming removed 2 bases from V and 5 bases from J, with 7 bases in between. Here the CDR3 DNA reads TGTGCCAGCTCACCAGTGAGGGACGAGCAGTACTTC. Protein product: CASSPVRDEQYF. The full variable domain, completed using reference TRBV18 and TRBJ2-7, is NAGVMQNPRHLVRRRGQEARLRCSPMKGHSHVYWYRQLPEEGLKFMVYLQKENIIDESGMPKERFSAEFPKEGPSILRIQQVVRGDSAAYFCASSPVRDEQYFGPGTRLTVT.

This clonotype was seen once. This chain links TRBV27 with TRBJ2-3, with D perhaps matching TRBD2 (5 bases). Germline V gene data show CDR1 as MNHEY and CDR2 as SMNVEV (reference sequence). Trimming shortened V by 4 bases and J by 5 bases, and 10 bases separated the two germline ends. The CDR3 runs to 13 residues. The CDR3 sequence: CASSYGRGDTQYF. CDR3 nucleotides: TGTGCCAGCAGTTACGGTCGGGGAGATACGCAGTATTTT.

The chain combines TRBV12-3 or TRBV12-4 with TRBJ2-3; 7 bases are a match to TRBD2. Trimming at V came to 7 bases and at J to 6 bases, leaving 7 bases not matched to a gene. CDR3 length equals 13 residues. In DNA, the CDR3 is TGTGCCAGCACCCGGGACTACCGTGATACGCAGTATTTT. Amino acids: CASTRDYRDTQYF.

The rearrangement joins TRBV29-1 to TRBJ2-1; D perhaps matches TRBD2 (6 bases). CDR1 and CDR2 from the germline V gene are SQVTM and ANQGSEA. The CDR3 is made up of 16 amino acids. With 1 base removed from V and 4 bases from J, the gap between germline ends came to 17 bases. The CDR3 sequence: CSVEGAEGKEYNEQFF. The CDR3 nucleotides are TGCAGCGTTGAAGGTGCGGAGGGGAAGGAATACAATGAGCAGTTCTTC.

The chain joins TRBV27 to TRBJ2-5; 7 bases map to TRBD2. There are 12 residues in the CDR3. Unmatched junction bases numbered 4, after V lost 8 bases and J lost 4 bases. CDR1 and CDR2 from the germline V gene are MNHEY and SMNVEV (reference sequence). CDR3 residues: CASLGEGETQYF. DNA for the CDR3: TGTGCCAGCCTGGGGGAGGGAGAGACCCAGTACTTC.

V is TRBV7-6 and J is TRBJ2-7; D might be TRBD1 (6 bases). Germline V gene data show CDR1 as SGHVS and CDR2 as FNYEAQ. The V end was cut by 4 bases, the J end by 3 bases, with 16 bases between. The CDR3 length is 15 residues. The CDR3 region is CASSSSINRDYEQYF. CDR3 in DNA: TGTGCCAGCAGCTCATCCATTAACAGGGACTACGAGCAGTACTTC. The complete variable domain, with remaining parts taken from reference TRBV7-6 and TRBJ2-7, reads GAGVSQSPRYKVTKRGQDVALRCDPISGHVSLYWYRQALGQGPEFLTYFNYEAQQDKSGLPNDRFSAERPEGSISTLTIQRTEQRDSAMYRCASSSSINRDYEQYFGPGTRLTVT.

This sequence joins TRBV28 and TRBJ1-1, with D possibly TRBD1 on 5 matching bases. The CDR3 is 15 residues long. Germline V gene sequence: CDR1 MDHEN, CDR2 SYDVKM. The V and J ends lost 3 bases and 6 bases respectively, with 17 bases between them. CDR3 sequence reads: CASSFLLAGPAEAFF. CDR3 nucleotide sequence: TGTGCCAGCAGTTTTTTACTCGCAGGGCCGGCTGAAGCTTTCTTT.

This clonotype was observed many times. The chain joins TRBV7-9 to TRBJ2-1; no firm D call. Germline V gene sequence: CDR1 SEHNR, CDR2 FQNEAQ (reference sequence). The ends were cut back, 3 bases at V and 4 bases at J, with 10 bases in the middle. The CDR3 totals 14 residues. CDR3 sequence reads: CASSLGLTYNEQFF. The CDR3 coding sequence is TGTGCCAGCAGCTTGGGCCTCACTTACAATGAGCAGTTCTTC.

J is TRBJ2-5 and V is TRBV11-3; D uncertain. The V and J ends lost 5 bases and 5 bases respectively, with 15 bases between them. Germline V gene data show CDR1 as SGHNT and CDR2 as YENEEA. The CDR3 has 14 amino acids. This CDR3 reads CASSPGGLTETQYF. The CDR3, as DNA: TGTGCCAGCAGCCCGGGTGGGCTGACCGAGACCCAGTACTTC. Drawing the rest from reference TRBV11-3 and TRBJ2-5, the complete variable domain is EAGVVQSPRYKIIEKKQPVAFWCNPISGHNTLYWYLQNLGQGPELLIRYENEEAVDDSQLPKDRFSAERLKGVDSTLKIQPAELGDSAVYLCASSPGGLTETQYFGPGTRLLVL.

The chain recombines TRBV27 with TRBJ1-5; D is ambiguous. Trimming removed 5 bases from V and 4 bases from J, with 9 bases in between. CDR1 and CDR2 from the germline V gene are MNHEY and SMNVEV (reference sequence). This CDR3 contains 13 residues. CDR3 in amino acids: CASSRTPNQPQHF. CDR3 nucleotides: TGTGCCAGCAGTCGGACGCCGAATCAGCCCCAGCATTTT.

This clonotype was seen repeatedly, ten times or more. This chain joins TRBV7-2 and TRBJ1-1; perhaps TRBD1 as D (5 bases). This CDR3 has 13 residues. The germline CDR1 and CDR2 sequences are SGHTA and FQGNSA. The V end was cut by 5 bases, the J end by 11 bases, with 18 bases between. The CDR3 DNA sequence: TGTGCCAGCAGCCCCGAGGGGTACCGATCGGCTTTCTTT. This gives the protein CASSPEGYRSAFF.

This clonotype was observed a handful of times. The genes are TRBV10-3 and TRBJ1-4; D is perhaps TRBD1 (6 bases). This CDR3 is 12 amino acids long. Germline CDR1 ENHRY, CDR2 SYGVKD. V shed 8 bases and J shed 7 bases, with 11 bases lying between them. CDR3 residues: CAIAGDAEKLFF. CDR3 in DNA: TGTGCCATCGCAGGGGACGCTGAAAAACTGTTTTTT.

This clonotype occurred a few times. The gene calls are TRBV7-2 and TRBJ2-1; 10 nucleotides agree with TRBD2. Per the germline V gene, CDR1 is SGHTA and CDR2 is FQGNSA. J gave up 9 bases and V 5 bases, and 13 bases lay outside the gene matches. CDR3 size: 16 residues. The CDR3 loop reads CASSQWTSGSRGEQFF. For the CDR3, the DNA is TGTGCCAGCAGCCAGTGGACTAGCGGATCTAGGGGTGAGCAGTTCTTC.

This clonotype was detected only a few times. This CDR3 is CASSLVGRNTDTQYF. The CDR3 coding sequence is TGTGCCAGCAGTTTGGTTGGGAGGAACACAGATACGCAGTATTTT. The rearrangement joins TRBV6-1 to TRBJ2-3, with D tentatively TRBD2 (6 bases). This CDR3 region has 15 residues. The V gene's germline CDR1 is MNHNS and CDR2 SASEGT. V lost 5 bases and J 2 bases, leaving 14 bases between the germline ends.

This clonotype has a handful of counts. The chain joins TRBV6-6 to TRBJ2-3, with D hard to call. V shed 0 bases and J shed 7 bases, with 11 bases lying between them. CDR1 MNHNY and CDR2 SVGAGI come from the germline V gene (reference sequence). The CDR3 extends over 14 amino acids. The CDR3 spells CASSYSSIPNTQYF. The CDR3 nucleotides are TGTGCCAGCAGTTACTCATCGATACCGAATACGCAGTATTTT.

The chain uses TRBV18 and TRBJ2-5, with 8 bases identical to TRBD1. The germline V gene encodes CDR1 KGHSH and CDR2 LQKENI. The CDR3 runs to 16 residues. Trimming cost V 0 bases and J 4 bases; bases outside gene matches: 7. The CDR3 DNA reads TGTGCCAGCTCACCACCTGACAGGGGTGGCCGAGAGACCCAGTACTTC. Protein sequence: CASSPPDRGGRETQYF.

This clonotype has more than one count but fewer than ten. The V gene is TRBV12-3 or TRBV12-4, the J gene TRBJ2-3; 14 positions match TRBD2. The CDR3 is made up of 15 amino acids. The junction had 9 bases not matched to a gene; V was cut back by 10 bases and J by 6 bases. The chain's CDR3 is CATRLAGGKGDTQYF. CDR3 coding DNA: TGTGCCACCAGACTAGCGGGAGGGAAGGGGGATACGCAGTATTTT.

This chain joins TRBV6-1 and TRBJ2-4; TRBD1 is a possible D gene (6 bases). This CDR3 spans 15 amino acids. The germline V gene encodes CDR1 MNHNS and CDR2 SASEGT. V dropped 7 bases and J dropped 7 bases, with 20 bases sitting between them. CDR3 sequence: CASTPPGAQDNIQYF. The CDR3 region has the DNA TGTGCCAGCACTCCCCCAGGGGCCCAAGACAACATTCAGTACTTC.

In this sample, this clonotype turned up many times. The chain employs TRBV7-6 and TRBJ2-7, with a weak D call TRBD1 (6 bases). Looked up from germline, CDR1 is SGHVS and CDR2 is FNYEAQ. The CDR3 covers 15 residues. Trimming left V 5 bases short and J 0 bases short, with 14 bases between. In nucleotides, the CDR3 is TGTGCCAGCAGCATTGGGGGCGGCAGCTCCTACGAGCAGTACTTC. Amino acid sequence: CASSIGGGSSYEQYF.